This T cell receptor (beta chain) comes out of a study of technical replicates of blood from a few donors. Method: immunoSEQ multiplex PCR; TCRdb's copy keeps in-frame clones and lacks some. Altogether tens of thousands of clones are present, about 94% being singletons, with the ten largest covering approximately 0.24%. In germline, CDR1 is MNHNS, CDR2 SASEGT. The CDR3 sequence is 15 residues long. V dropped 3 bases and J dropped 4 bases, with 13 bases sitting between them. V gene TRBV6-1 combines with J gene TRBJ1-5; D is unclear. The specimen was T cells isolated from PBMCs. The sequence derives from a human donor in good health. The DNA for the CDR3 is TGTGCCAGCAGTGAGCAGGAAGTGATAAATCAGCCCCAGCATTTT. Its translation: CASSEQEVINQPQHF.